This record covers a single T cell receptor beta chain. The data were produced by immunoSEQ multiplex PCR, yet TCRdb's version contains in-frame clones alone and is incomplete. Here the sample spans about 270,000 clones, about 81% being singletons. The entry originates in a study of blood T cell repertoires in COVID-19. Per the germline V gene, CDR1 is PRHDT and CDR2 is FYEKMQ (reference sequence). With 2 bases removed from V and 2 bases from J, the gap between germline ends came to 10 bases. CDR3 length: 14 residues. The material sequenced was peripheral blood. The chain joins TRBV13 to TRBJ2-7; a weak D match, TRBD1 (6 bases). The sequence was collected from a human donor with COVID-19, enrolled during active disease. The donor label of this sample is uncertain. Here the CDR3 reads CASSLFGTTYEQYF. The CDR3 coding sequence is TGTGCCAGCAGCTTATTCGGGACAACCTACGAGCAGTACTTC.